The clone carrying this TCR beta chain was detected ten times or more. Its antigen is not identified. With a constant-region primer, TCR beta cDNA was made from about 0.5 ug of total RNA. ARM-PCR, slightly modified, supplied the TCR beta libraries through three nested multiplex PCR rounds. TCRdb re-derived calls from the multiplex PCR reads in MiXCR, one entry per CDR3 protein. The table has 310,000 or so distinct CDR3 sequences, less than 70% seen once. The data were taken from a study of tumor-infiltrating lymphocytes in primary liver carcinoma. They got blood RNA out of unsorted whole blood and also pulled out germline DNA. General study results and limits: Between tumor regions, pairs overlapped more than tumor-adjacent and tumor-blood pairs did. With p = 0.039, the top-250-clone fraction in tumors significantly exceeded that in blood. Unsorted bulk samples meant CD4+ and CD8+ repertoires went uncompared.

The receptor comes from a man aged 40-55 years with primary liver carcinoma and hepatitis B virus infection. Sequences were obtained from peripheral blood.

CDR3 nucleotide sequence: TGCGCCAGCAGTGAGAATGGCGCCATGGGCTCCTACGAGCAGTACTTC. Encoded protein: CASSENGAMGSYEQYF. The genes are TRBV10-2 and TRBJ2-7, with D hard to call. This CDR3 spans 16 amino acids. Germline CDR1 is WSHSY and CDR2 is SAAADI. Trimming took off 2 bases at V and 0 bases at J, with 14 bases between the two ends.